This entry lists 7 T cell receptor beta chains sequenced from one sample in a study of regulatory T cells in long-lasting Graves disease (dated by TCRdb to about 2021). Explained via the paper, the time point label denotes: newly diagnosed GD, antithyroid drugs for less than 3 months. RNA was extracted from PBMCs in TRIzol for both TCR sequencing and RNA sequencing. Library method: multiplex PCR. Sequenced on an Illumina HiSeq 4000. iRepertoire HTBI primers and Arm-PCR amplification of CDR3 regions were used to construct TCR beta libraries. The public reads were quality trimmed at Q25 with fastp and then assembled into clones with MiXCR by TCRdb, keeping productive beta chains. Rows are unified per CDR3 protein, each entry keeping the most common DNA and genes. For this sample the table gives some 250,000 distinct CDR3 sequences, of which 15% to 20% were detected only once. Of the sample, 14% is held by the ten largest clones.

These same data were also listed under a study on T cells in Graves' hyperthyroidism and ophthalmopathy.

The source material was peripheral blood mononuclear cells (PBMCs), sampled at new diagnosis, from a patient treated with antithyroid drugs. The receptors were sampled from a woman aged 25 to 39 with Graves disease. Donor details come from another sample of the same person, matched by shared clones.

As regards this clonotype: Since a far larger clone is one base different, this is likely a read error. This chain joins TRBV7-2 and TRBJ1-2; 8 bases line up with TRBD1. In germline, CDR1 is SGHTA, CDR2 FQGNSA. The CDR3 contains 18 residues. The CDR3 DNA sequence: TGTGCCAGCAGCTGGATCAAAGTCCGGGACAGGATCTCCTATGGCCACACCTTC. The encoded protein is CASSWIKVRDRISYGHTF.

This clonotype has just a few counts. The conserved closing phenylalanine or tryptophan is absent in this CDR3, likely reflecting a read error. CDR3 region: CSAEAGQDGNTIYS. The CDR3, as DNA: TGCAGTGCCGAGGCGGGTCAGGATGGAAACACCATATATTCT. This chain connects TRBV20-1 to TRBJ1-3; D not certain. From germline, CDR1 is DFQATT and CDR2 SNEGSKA (reference sequence). The CDR3 length is 14 residues. Trimming pared 6 bases from V and 3 bases from J, leaving 15 bases between.

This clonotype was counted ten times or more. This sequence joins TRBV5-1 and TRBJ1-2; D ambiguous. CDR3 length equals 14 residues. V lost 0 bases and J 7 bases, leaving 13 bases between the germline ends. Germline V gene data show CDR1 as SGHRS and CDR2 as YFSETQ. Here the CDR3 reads CASSLVRQELGYTF. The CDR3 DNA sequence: TGCGCCAGCAGCTTGGTGCGCCAGGAGCTTGGCTACACCTTC. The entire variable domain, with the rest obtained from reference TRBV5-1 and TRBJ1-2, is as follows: KAGVTQTPRYLIKTRGQQVTLSCSPISGHRSVSWYQQTPGQGLQFLFEYFSETQRNKGNFPGRFSGRQFSNSRSEMNVSTLELGDSALYLCASSLVRQELGYTFGSGTRLTVV.

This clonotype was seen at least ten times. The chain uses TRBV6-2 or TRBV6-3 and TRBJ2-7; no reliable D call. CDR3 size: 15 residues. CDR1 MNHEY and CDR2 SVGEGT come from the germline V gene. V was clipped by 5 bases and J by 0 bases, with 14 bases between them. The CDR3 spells CASSDRSSLSYEQYF. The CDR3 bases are TGTGCCAGCAGTGATCGGTCCTCGCTCTCCTACGAGCAGTACTTC.

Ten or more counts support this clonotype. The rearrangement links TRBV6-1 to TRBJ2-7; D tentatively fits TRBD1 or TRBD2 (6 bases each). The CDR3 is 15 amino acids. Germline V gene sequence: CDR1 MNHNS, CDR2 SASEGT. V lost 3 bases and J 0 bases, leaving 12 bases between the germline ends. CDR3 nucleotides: TGTGCCAGCAGTGAGGGGGGCGACAGCTCCTACGAGCAGTACTTC. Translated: CASSEGGDSSYEQYF.

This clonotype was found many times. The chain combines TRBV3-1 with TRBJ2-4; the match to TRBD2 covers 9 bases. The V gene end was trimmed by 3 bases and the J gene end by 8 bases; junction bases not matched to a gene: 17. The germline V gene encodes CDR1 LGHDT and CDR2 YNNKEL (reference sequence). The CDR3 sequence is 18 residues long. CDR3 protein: CASSQRKAGGPALDIQYF. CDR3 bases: TGTGCCAGCAGCCAGAGAAAGGCGGGGGGGCCCGCGTTGGACATTCAGTACTTC.

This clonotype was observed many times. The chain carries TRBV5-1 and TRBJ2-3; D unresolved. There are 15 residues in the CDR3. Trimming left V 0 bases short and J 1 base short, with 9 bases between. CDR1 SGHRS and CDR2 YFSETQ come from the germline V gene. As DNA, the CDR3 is TGCGCCAGCAGCTTGGGTTCTTCCGGCACAGATACGCAGTATTTT. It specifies CASSLGSSGTDTQYF.